These 21 T cell receptor beta chains share one sample of origin, sequenced in a study of PD-1 blockade in classical Hodgkin lymphoma (dated by TCRdb to 2020 to 2022). Sample time point, as interpreted from the label and publication: cycle 4 day 1 (C4D1), after 6 weeks of nivolumab. Relapse after autologous stem cell transplantation had occurred in all trial patients, and cohorts A, B and C were distinguished by prior brentuximab vedotin exposure. Using a Miltenyi CD8+ T cell isolation kit, CD8+ T cells were purified from thawed PBMCs through magnetic negative selection. Libraries were made using the immunoSEQ multiplex PCR assay. TCRdb provides this immuneACCESS table in a form limited to in-frame rearrangements. Some clones are lacking; in checked studies, under half of them reflect an unresolved V gene, and why the rest are absent is not known. The sample table contains 9,500 to 10,000 clones; only one count was recorded for less than 80% of them. The biggest ten clones account for 10% of the sample.

The sample was CD8+ T cells from blood, taken before the fourth cycle of nivolumab. These receptors all stem from a human donor with classical Hodgkin lymphoma.

V and J are TRBV28 and TRBJ1-1; D gene ambiguous. The CDR3 contains 14 residues. Germline CDR1 is MDHEN and CDR2 is SYDVKM. Trimming took off 2 bases at V and 4 bases at J, with 11 bases between the two ends. DNA of the CDR3: TGTGCCAGCAGTTTAGCAAGGGAGTCCACTGAAGCTTTCTTT. Protein: CASSLARESTEAFF.

The gene calls are TRBV5-6 and TRBJ1-1, with TRBD1 identical over 8 bases. Trimming cost V 2 bases and J 0 bases; bases outside gene matches: 9. There are 17 residues in the CDR3. Per the germline V gene, CDR1 is SGHDT and CDR2 is YYEEEE. DNA for the CDR3: TGTGCCAGCAGCTTCCTGACAGGGGAGGGCCTGAACACTGAAGCTTTCTTT. Translated: CASSFLTGEGLNTEAFF.

This chain joins TRBV5-1 and TRBJ2-7; D gene unclear. Germline CDR1 is SGHRS and CDR2 is YFSETQ. CDR3 size: 15 residues. V lost 0 bases, J lost 4 bases, and 14 bases lay in between. The CDR3 coding sequence is TGCGCCAGCAGCTTGGGGCCGGATCAGAGGTACGAGCAGTACTTC. Its translation is CASSLGPDQRYEQYF.

The chain uses TRBV28 and TRBJ2-3; D remains ambiguous. Germline CDR1 MDHEN, CDR2 SYDVKM. The CDR3 is made up of 13 amino acids. V shed 2 bases and J shed 0 bases, with 3 bases lying between them. CDR3 in DNA: TGTGCCAGCAGTTTACAAAGCACAGATACGCAGTATTTT. As protein: CASSLQSTDTQYF.

The V and J genes are TRBV5-4 and TRBJ2-1; D is uncertain. Between the trimmed V and J ends, which lost 1 base and 5 bases, there was a span of 13 bases. CDR3 length equals 15 residues. CDR1 is SGHNT, CDR2 YYREEE, per germline (reference sequence). CDR3 coding DNA: TGTGCCAGCAGCTTGCTACGACATACTAACAATGAGCAGTTCTTC. It specifies CASSLLRHTNNEQFF.

The rearrangement joins TRBV7-3 to TRBJ2-3; D may be TRBD1 (5 bases). The CDR3 consists of 15 residues. CDR1 is SGHTA, CDR2 FQGTGA, per germline. Trimming pared 2 bases from V and 4 bases from J, leaving 13 bases between. The CDR3 reads CASSLGARRADTQYF. CDR3 nucleotide sequence: TGTGCCAGCAGCTTAGGGGCCCGCCGGGCAGATACGCAGTATTTT.

The chain is built from TRBV5-6 and TRBJ2-5; D possibly corresponds to TRBD1 (6 bases). The CDR3 is 13 residues long. The V and J ends lost 1 base and 3 bases respectively, with 7 bases between them. Looked up from germline, CDR1 is SGHDT and CDR2 is YYEEEE. CDR3 in amino acids: CASSLSGEETQYF. The CDR3 DNA reads TGTGCCAGCAGCTTGTCAGGGGAAGAGACCCAGTACTTC.

Worth noting for this clone: Because the CDR3's place on the DNA is in doubt, the DNA is left out and the CDR3 is given as listed by TCRdb. The V call is TRBV18, the J call TRBJ1-1; the table assigns TRBD1, which was not confirmed against the DNA. The CDR3 adds up to 17 amino acids, both ends counted. Germline CDR1 reads KGHSH; CDR2 reads LQKENI. The CDR3: CASSPAGQGMGTLKLSF.

The chain carries TRBV2 and TRBJ1-1, with D possibly being TRBD1 (6 bases). The germline V and J ends were trimmed by 9 bases and 5 bases, with 16 bases remaining between them. The length of the CDR3 is 13 residues. The V gene's germline CDR1 is SNHLY and CDR2 FYNNEI. The CDR3 DNA reads as TGTGCCAGTAAGGGGGGGAGTAAAACTGAAGCTTTCTTT. Its translation is CASKGGSKTEAFF.

This clone has just a few counts. The J gene is TRBJ2-1, the V gene TRBV5-4; D is perhaps TRBD1 (5 bases). CDR3 length: 14 residues. Germline V gives CDR1 SGHNT, CDR2 YYREEE (reference sequence). V lost 0 bases to trimming and J lost 5 bases, with 9 bases between them. CDR3 sequence (DNA): TGTGCCAGCAGCTTGGGGGGCCCCCACAATGAGCAGTTCTTC. It translates to CASSLGGPHNEQFF.

V usage is TRBV28 and J usage is TRBJ1-5; no reliable D call. CDR1 and CDR2 (germline): MDHEN, SYDVKM. Trimming left V 10 bases short and J 5 bases short, with 12 bases between. The CDR3 has 12 amino acids. CDR3 protein: CATGPRYQPQHF. The CDR3 nucleotides are TGTGCCACCGGTCCTAGGTATCAGCCCCAGCATTTT.

CDR3 nucleotide sequence: TGTGCCAGCAGCTTAGGTCGGTGGGGGACAACTAACACTGAAGCTTTCTTT. Translated, it gives CASSLGRWGTTNTEAFF. The V call is TRBV7-9, the J call TRBJ1-1; possible D gene TRBD1, 6 bases. Germline V lookup: CDR1 SEHNR, CDR2 FQNEAQ (reference sequence). V was trimmed by 1 base and J by 2 bases, leaving 17 bases between them. The length of the CDR3 is 17 residues.

The chain carries TRBV9 and TRBJ2-4; D gene ambiguous. From germline, CDR1 is SGDLS and CDR2 YYNGEE. This CDR3 is 16 amino acids long. V was shortened by 0 bases and J by 4 bases, with 14 bases between the two germline ends. This CDR3 reads CASSVGASPGKNIQYF. DNA for the CDR3: TGTGCCAGCAGCGTAGGGGCATCCCCTGGGAAAAACATTCAGTACTTC.

This chain uses TRBV7-9 with TRBJ1-2; D is possibly TRBD1 (5 bases). Germline values: CDR1 SEHNR, CDR2 FQNEAQ (reference sequence). Trimming took 6 bases from V and 7 from J, leaving 15 bases between them. This CDR3 spans 13 amino acids. This CDR3 reads CASSYAGTSGYTF. CDR3 DNA sequence: TGTGCCAGCAGTTACGCCGGGACGAGTGGCTACACCTTC.

The genes are TRBV6-6 and TRBJ1-6, with D maybe TRBD1 (5 bases). CDR3 size: 15 residues. Germline CDR1 is MNHNY and CDR2 is SVGAGI (reference sequence). V lost 0 bases and J lost 4, with 7 bases in between. CDR3 residues: CASSYSGGYNSPLHF. CDR3 in DNA: TGTGCCAGCAGTTACTCTGGGGGGTATAATTCACCCCTCCACTTT.

This clone was counted a single time. V is TRBV27 and J is TRBJ2-1, with 11 bases that match TRBD2. The germline V gene encodes CDR1 MNHEY and CDR2 SMNVEV (reference sequence). V was pared by 3 bases and J by 8 bases, with 6 bases of the junction left unmatched. The CDR3 runs 15 residues. CDR3 protein: CASSFVGSGRDEQFF. As DNA, the CDR3 is TGTGCCAGCAGTTTTGTCGGTAGCGGGAGGGATGAGCAGTTCTTC.

This clone was found a few times. The chain links TRBV7-9 to TRBJ1-2; no definite D call. The CDR3 runs 11 residues. Germline V gene sequence: CDR1 SEHNR, CDR2 FQNEAQ (reference sequence). V lost 5 bases and J 6 bases, leaving 7 bases between the germline ends. CDR3 bases: TGTGCCAGCAGCCTCGGCGATGGCTACACCTTC. Translated: CASSLGDGYTF. Complete variable domain (other parts from reference TRBV7-9 and TRBJ1-2): DTGVSQNPRHKITKRGQNVTFRCDPISEHNRLYWYRQTLGQGPEFLTYFQNEAQLEKSRLLSDRFSAERPKGSFSTLEIQRTEQGDSAMYLCASSLGDGYTFGSGTRLTVV.

This clone appeared a few times. The chain joins TRBV19 to TRBJ2-1; maybe TRBD1 (6 bases). The V gene lost 10 bases and the J gene lost 1 base, with 11 bases spanning the gap. CDR3 size: 13 residues. Per the germline V gene, CDR1 is LNHDA and CDR2 is SQIVND (reference sequence). CDR3 residues: CATSRGSYNEQFF. The DNA of the CDR3 is TGTGCCACCAGCAGGGGATCCTACAATGAGCAGTTCTTC.

The rearrangement links TRBV13 to TRBJ2-1, with D perhaps assigned TRBD1 or TRBD2 (6 bases each). The CDR3 totals 16 residues. Germline CDR1 and CDR2: PRHDT and FYEKMQ (reference sequence). Trimming left V 1 base short and J 2 bases short, with 12 bases between. CDR3 sequence reads: CASSLDRAGTYNEQFF. The CDR3 nucleotides are TGTGCCAGCAGCTTAGACAGGGCGGGAACCTACAATGAGCAGTTCTTC.

The chain has TRBV13 and TRBJ2-3, with D perhaps matching TRBD1 or TRBD2 (5 bases each). CDR1 and CDR2 (germline): PRHDT, FYEKMQ (reference sequence). This CDR3 is built from 15 residues. Trimming shortened V by 4 bases and J by 5 bases, and 16 bases separated the two germline ends. The chain's CDR3 is CASSSGASEGDTQYF. As DNA, the CDR3 is TGTGCCAGCAGCTCCGGGGCCTCCGAGGGAGATACGCAGTATTTT.

The chain combines TRBV11-2 with TRBJ1-4; 7 bases match TRBD1. CDR3 length equals 15 residues. Per germline, CDR1 SGHAT and CDR2 FQNNGV. Trimming cost V 1 base and J 8 bases; bases outside gene matches: 7. The CDR3 loop is CASSLGTGPLEKLFF. Here the CDR3 DNA reads TGTGCCAGCAGCTTAGGGACAGGACCTTTGGAAAAACTGTTTTTT.